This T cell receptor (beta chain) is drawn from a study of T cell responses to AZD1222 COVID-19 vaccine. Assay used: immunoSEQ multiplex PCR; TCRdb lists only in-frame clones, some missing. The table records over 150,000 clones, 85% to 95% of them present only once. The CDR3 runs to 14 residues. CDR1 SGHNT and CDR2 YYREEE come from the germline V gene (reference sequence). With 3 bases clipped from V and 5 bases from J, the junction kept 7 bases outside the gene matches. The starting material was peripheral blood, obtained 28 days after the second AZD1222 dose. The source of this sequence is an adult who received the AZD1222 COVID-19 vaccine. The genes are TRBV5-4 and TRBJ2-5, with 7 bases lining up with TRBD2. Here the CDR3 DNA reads TGTGCCAGCAGCTCCCGGGGAGGGCTCGAGACCCAGTACTTC. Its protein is CASSSRGGLETQYF.